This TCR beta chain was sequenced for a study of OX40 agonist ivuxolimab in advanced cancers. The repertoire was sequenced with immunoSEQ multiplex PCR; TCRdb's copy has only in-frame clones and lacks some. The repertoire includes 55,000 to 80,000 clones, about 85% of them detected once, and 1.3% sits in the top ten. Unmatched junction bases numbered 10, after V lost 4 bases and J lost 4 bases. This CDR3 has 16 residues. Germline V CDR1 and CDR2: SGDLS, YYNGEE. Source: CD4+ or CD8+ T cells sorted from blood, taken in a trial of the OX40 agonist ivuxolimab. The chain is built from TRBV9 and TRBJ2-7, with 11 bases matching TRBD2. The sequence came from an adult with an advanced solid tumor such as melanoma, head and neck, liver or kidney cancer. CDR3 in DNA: TGTGCCAGCAGCCGCTCCCTTTCTAGCGGGAGGTACGAGCAGTACTTC. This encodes CASSRSLSSGRYEQYF.